This TCR beta chain was profiled in a study of blood T cell repertoires in COVID-19. Across the study: The samples span acute and convalescent COVID-19 from the United States, Italy and Spain. PBMCs, B-cell-depleted T cells, or T cells were the source of the cDNA or gDNA that made up the material.

As originally analysed: Reference gene primer amplification gave nucleated cell count estimates. Clones were read by immunoSEQ multiplex PCR, and TCRdb kept only the in-frame ones, dropping some. D and trimming come from the DNA, and the V and J calls and clone size come from that table. The data contain tens of thousands of clones, roughly nine tenths of them singletons. CDR3 length equals 18 residues. V gene TRBV12-2 combines with J gene TRBJ1-5. TRBV12-2 is flagged as a pseudogene. The receptor was isolated from a woman between 55 and 75 years old with active or convalescent COVID-19. Sequenced input: peripheral blood. CDR3 DNA sequence: TGTGCAAGTCGCTGGGGCGGGGCGGATCAGAATAGCAATCAGCCCCAGCATTTT. Translated: CASRWGGADQNSNQPQHF.